This T cell receptor beta chain was captured by sequencing in a study of metastatic and nonmetastatic thyroid tumors. Across the whole study: The comparison covered peripheral blood and tumor or nodule tissue in malignant and benign thyroid patients. Notes on the study in general: Within blood and tumor, benign nodules reportedly had significantly lower TCR beta diversity than malignant thyroid tumors did.

The junction had 7 bases not matched to a gene; V was cut back by 4 bases and J by 0 bases. This CDR3 comprises 16 residues. Germline V gene data show CDR1 as MGHRA and CDR2 as YSYEKL. This clone appeared many times. Antigen unknown. From the PCR reads, TCRdb re-called clones with MiXCR. The table shows about 92,000 clones, with 15% occurring only once. No treatment of any kind had been given to any patient before thyroid surgery. The TCR was taken from a female donor with papillary thyroid cancer or a benign thyroid nodule (not recorded which). Some clones in this sample may be carry-over from other donors' samples. J is TRBJ1-1 and V is TRBV4-1, with 8 nucleotides matching TRBD1. Sequencing was done on a sample of blood. The CDR3 DNA follows: TGCGCCAGCAGCCCAGACAGGGGCGTTATGAACACTGAAGCTTTCTTT. It is translated as CASSPDRGVMNTEAFF.